This is a list of T cell receptor beta chains from one sample in a study of shared T cell receptors in the human thymus. Assay: immunoSEQ multiplex PCR; the TCRdb copy retains only in-frame clones and omits some. The table records 540,000 or so clones, 78% of them present only once. These same data were also listed under a study on human thymus T cells.

Sequencing was performed on thymocytes. The receptors were gathered from a boy younger than two with a congenital heart defect. Each CDR3 is given with its conserved first and last residue. A D gene is named only where the DNA matches it firmly. Only some rows state a clone size, as once, few, many or a class for expanded clones.

NA	NA	TRBV21-1	TRBJ2-7	CASSKDRADEQYF	TGTGCCAGCAGCAAAGACAGGGCAGACGAGCAGTACTTC
once	NA	TRBV5-6	TRBJ2-5	CASSLSSPLQGKTQYF	TGTGCCAGCAGCTTAAGTTCCCCCCTCCAGGGAAAGACCCAGTACTTC
once	TRBD1	TRBV10-3	TRBJ2-1	CAISETLTGGIGNEQFF	TGTGCCATCAGTGAGACACTTACAGGGGGAATAGGCAATGAGCAGTTCTTC
NA	NA	TRBV11-3	TRBJ1-2	CASSSVTGYGYTF	TGTGCCAGCAGCTCCGTTACAGGGTATGGCTACACCTTC
NA	NA	TRBV21-1	TRBJ2-5	CAGQDILAAQETQYF	TGTGCCGGTCAGGACATACTAGCGGCACAAGAGACCCAGTACTTC
NA	TRBD1	TRBV25-1	TRBJ2-7	CASRQTGRLGEQYF	TGTGCCAGCCGTCAGACAGGGAGATTGGGCGAGCAGTACTTC
NA	TRBD1	TRBV4-3	TRBJ2-7	CASSPRAGTGLEQYF	TGCGCCAGCAGCCCGCGGGCAGGGACAGGTTTGGAGCAGTACTTC
NA	TRBD2	TRBV27	TRBJ2-7	CASSPTSGSYEQYF	TGTGCCAGCAGTCCGACTAGCGGGAGTTACGAGCAGTACTTC
NA	TRBD2	TRBV7-6	TRBJ2-1	CASSLPIGTSGRNEQFF	TGTGCCAGCAGCTTACCGATCGGGACTAGCGGGAGGAATGAGCAGTTCTTC
NA	NA	TRBV4-1	TRBJ2-7	CASSQTPYGGQDEQYF	TGCGCCAGCAGCCAAACCCCCTACGGGGGGCAGGACGAGCAGTACTTC
NA	NA	TRBV7-2	TRBJ2-1	CASSSFGDYNEQFF	TGTGCCAGCAGCTCCTTCGGGGACTACAATGAGCAGTTCTTC
NA	NA	TRBV7-2	TRBJ2-6	CASSSPLISGANVLTF	TGTGCCAGCAGCTCCCCCTTAATCTCTGGGGCCAACGTCCTGACTTTC
NA	NA	TRBV12-2	TRBJ2-1	CASRLAGSSSPGLASYNEQFF	TGTGCAAGTCGCTTAGCGGGGTCGAGTTCCCCGGGACTAGCGTCCTACAATGAGCAGTTCTTC
NA	TRBD1	TRBV7-8	TRBJ1-5	CASSFRDRVPNQPQHF	TGTGCCAGCAGCTTCCGGGACAGGGTGCCCAATCAGCCCCAGCATTTT
NA	NA	TRBV25-1	TRBJ1-1	CASRVGDSTYDEAFF	TGTGCCAGCAGAGTCGGCGACAGCACCTACGATGAAGCTTTCTTT
NA	TRBD1	TRBV4-3	TRBJ2-6	CASSQDRDSNSGANVLTF	TGCGCCAGCAGCCAAGATAGGGACAGCAACTCTGGGGCCAACGTCCTGACTTTC
few	NA	TRBV29-1	TRBJ1-5	CSVERPTAGPNQPQHF	TGCAGCGTTGAAAGACCGACAGCCGGGCCAAATCAGCCCCAGCATTTT
NA	TRBD1	TRBV4-3	TRBJ2-7	CASSQEDREVYEQYF	TGCGCCAGCAGTCAAGAGGACAGGGAAGTATACGAGCAGTACTTC
NA	TRBD1	TRBV7-9	TRBJ2-7	CASSLEGRDREYEQYF	TGTGCCAGCAGCTTAGAGGGCCGGGACAGGGAATACGAGCAGTACTTC
NA	TRBD1	TRBV7-9	TRBJ1-1	CASSLTGQLNTEAFF	TGTGCCAGCAGCTTAACGGGACAGTTGAACACTGAAGCTTTCTTT
once	TRBD1	TRBV7-2	TRBJ2-5	CASSCWTGGETQYF	TGTGCCAGCAGCTGCTGGACAGGGGGAGAGACCCAGTACTTC
NA	TRBD1	TRBV6-1	TRBJ1-2	CASSVRTGTPLNYGYTF	TGTGCCAGCAGTGTGCGGACAGGGACCCCACTTAACTATGGCTACACCTTC
NA	NA	TRBV18	TRBJ1-2	CASSPVPRVNGYTF	TGTGCCAGCTCACCAGTCCCGAGGGTTAATGGCTACACCTTC
NA	NA	TRBV9	TRBJ2-5	CASSPNPGGTQYF	TGTGCCAGCAGCCCTAATCCCGGGGGGACCCAGTACTTC
NA	TRBD1	TRBV4-1	TRBJ2-1	CASSPGTGGRHGVYNEQFF	TGCGCCAGCAGCCCTGGGACAGGGGGCAGACACGGGGTTTACAATGAGCAGTTCTTC
NA	NA	TRBV4-1	TRBJ1-1	CASSQEGADDRRLNTEAFF	TGCGCCAGCAGCCAAGAGGGGGCAGATGACAGGAGATTAAACACTGAAGCTTTCTTT
NA	TRBD2	TRBV7-3	TRBJ2-2	CASSLSGTSGRARTGELFF	TGTGCCAGCAGCTTATCGGGGACTAGCGGGAGGGCCCGGACCGGGGAGCTGTTTTTT
NA	NA	TRBV6-5	TRBJ2-3	CATRGDTQYF	TGTGCCACAAGGGGGGATACGCAGTATTTT
NA	TRBD2	TRBV5-6	TRBJ2-7	CASSLGAGGSYEQYF	TGTGCCAGCAGCTTAGGAGCGGGAGGCTCCTACGAGCAGTACTTC
NA	NA	TRBV4-2	TRBJ1-3	CASSQDRGQLSSGNTIYF	TGTGCCAGCAGCCAAGACCGAGGACAGTTGAGCTCTGGAAACACCATATATTTT
NA	TRBD2	TRBV7-2	TRBJ2-7	CASSFHGTYRSGRVYEQYF	TGTGCCAGCAGCTTTCACGGGACCTACCGGAGCGGGAGGGTCTACGAGCAGTACTTC
NA	TRBD2	TRBV4-1	TRBJ2-5	CASSQDQTSGRLGETQYF	TGCGCCAGCAGCCAAGATCAGACTAGCGGGAGGCTGGGTGAGACCCAGTACTTC
NA	NA	TRBV29-1	TRBJ1-1	CSVERLCRIPNEAFF	TGCAGCGTTGAGAGACTTTGCCGCATCCCCAATGAAGCTTTCTTT
NA	TRBD2	TRBV10-3	TRBJ2-5	CAISESIAGDQETQYF	TGTGCCATCAGTGAGTCGATAGCGGGAGATCAGGAGACCCAGTACTTC
NA	NA	TRBV2	TRBJ2-3	CASSEACGNTDTQYF	TGTGCCAGCAGTGAAGCTTGCGGAAACACAGATACGCAGTATTTT
NA	TRBD1	TRBV9	TRBJ2-7	CASSGKDRSDEQYF	TGTGCCAGCAGTGGTAAGGACAGGTCGGACGAGCAGTACTTC
NA	NA	TRBV5-6	TRBJ2-1	CASTFIYPGEDEQFF	TGTGCCAGCACCTTCATATACCCTGGGGAGGATGAGCAGTTCTTC
NA	TRBD2	TRBV6-5	TRBJ2-7	CASRKGTIFYEQYF	TGTGCCAGCAGGAAAGGGACTATATTCTACGAGCAGTACTTC
NA	TRBD2	TRBV7-9	TRBJ2-7	CASSPPIGSGSPYEQYF	TGTGCCAGCAGCCCCCCCATCGGTAGCGGGAGTCCGTACGAGCAGTACTTC
NA	NA	TRBV27	TRBJ1-2	CASSQGRGGGYGYTF	TGTGCCAGCAGTCAGGGACGGGGCGGGGGGTATGGCTACACCTTC
few	NA	TRBV6-1	TRBJ2-7	CASRQDEQYF	TGTGCCAGCAGGCAGGACGAGCAGTACTTC
few	NA	TRBV18	TRBJ2-7	CASFDGTPQEQYF	TGTGCCAGCTTTGACGGGACTCCACAGGAGCAGTACTTC
NA	TRBD2	TRBV4-3	TRBJ2-5	CASSQDQRGLAADF	TGCGCCAGCAGCCAAGATCAAAGGGGACTAGCGGCAGACTTC
NA	TRBD1	TRBV4-1	TRBJ2-7	CASSQAGQGSGEQYF	TGCGCCAGCAGCCAAGCCGGACAGGGTTCGGGGGAGCAGTACTTC